The T cell receptor (beta chain) under discussion was sequenced for a study of PD-1 blockade in classical Hodgkin lymphoma. Points from the study as a whole: Still unresolved is the cause of the repertoire differences, which may be disease activity or prior therapy. Healthy donors were reported to have higher baseline TCR diversity than newly diagnosed patients.

Time point specified: newly diagnosed, previously untreated cHL patient sample. The authors purified CD4+ T cells from thawed PBMCs by magnetic negative selection. Comparison used PBMCs from newly diagnosed, untreated classical Hodgkin lymphoma. A remark on this clone: What it binds is not known.

Germline V gene lookup returns CDR1 SEHNR and CDR2 FQNEAQ (reference sequence). V was shortened by 5 bases and J by 0 bases, with 10 bases between the two germline ends. CDR3 size: 14 residues. Some clones are missing from TCRdb's copy, which holds only in-frame ones; the method was immunoSEQ multiplex PCR. The data show fewer than 30,000 clones, with more than 80% seen just once and under 0.4% held by the top ten. The sequenced sample consisted of CD4+ T cells from blood. This chain joins TRBV7-9 and TRBJ1-2; D might be TRBD1 (6 bases). The receptor was derived from a human donor with classical Hodgkin lymphoma. CDR3 nucleotides: TGTGCCAGCAGCGCAAACAGGGCTAACTATGGCTACACCTTC. Residues: CASSANRANYGYTF.